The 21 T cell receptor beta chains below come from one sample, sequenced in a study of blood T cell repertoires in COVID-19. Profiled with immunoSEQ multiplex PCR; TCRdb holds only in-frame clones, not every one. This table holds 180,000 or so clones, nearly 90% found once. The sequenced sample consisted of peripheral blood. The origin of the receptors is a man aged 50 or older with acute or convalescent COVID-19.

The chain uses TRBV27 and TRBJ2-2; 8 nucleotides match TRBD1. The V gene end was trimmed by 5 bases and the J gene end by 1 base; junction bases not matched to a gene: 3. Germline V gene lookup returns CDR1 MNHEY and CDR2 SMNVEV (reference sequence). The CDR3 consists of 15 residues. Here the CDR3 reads CASSEDRGNTGELFF. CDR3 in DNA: TGTGCCAGCAGTGAAGACAGGGGGAACACCGGGGAGCTGTTTTTT.

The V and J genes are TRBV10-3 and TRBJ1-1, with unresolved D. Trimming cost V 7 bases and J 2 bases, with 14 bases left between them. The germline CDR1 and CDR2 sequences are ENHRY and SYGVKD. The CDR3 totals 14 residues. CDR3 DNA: TGTGCCATCAACTTCGGCGGAGCTAACACTGAAGCTTTCTTT. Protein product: CAINFGGANTEAFF.

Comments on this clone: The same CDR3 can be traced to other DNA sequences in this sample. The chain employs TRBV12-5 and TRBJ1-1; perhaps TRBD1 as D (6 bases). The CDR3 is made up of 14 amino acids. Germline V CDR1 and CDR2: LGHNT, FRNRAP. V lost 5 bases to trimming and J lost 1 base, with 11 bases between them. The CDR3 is CASGASQGNTEAFF. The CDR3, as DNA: TGTGCTAGTGGTGCCTCACAGGGGAACACTGAAGCTTTCTTT.

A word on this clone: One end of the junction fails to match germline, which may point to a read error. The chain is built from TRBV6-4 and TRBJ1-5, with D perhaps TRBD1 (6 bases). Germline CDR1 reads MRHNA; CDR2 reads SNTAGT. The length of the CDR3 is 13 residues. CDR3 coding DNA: TGTACCAGCAGTCCACAGGGTGGGGAGCCCCAGCATTTT. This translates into CTSSPQGGEPQHF.

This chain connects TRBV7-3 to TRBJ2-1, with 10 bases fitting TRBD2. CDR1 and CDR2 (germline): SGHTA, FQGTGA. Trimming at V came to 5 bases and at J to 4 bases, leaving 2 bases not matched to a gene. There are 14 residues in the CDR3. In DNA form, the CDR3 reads TGTGCCAGCAGCCGACTAGCGGGTTACAATGAGCAGTTCTTC. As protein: CASSRLAGYNEQFF.

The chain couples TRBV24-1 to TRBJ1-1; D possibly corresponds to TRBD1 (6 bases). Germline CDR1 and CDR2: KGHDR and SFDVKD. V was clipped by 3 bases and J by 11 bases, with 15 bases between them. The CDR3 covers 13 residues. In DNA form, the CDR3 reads TGTGCCACCAGTGATGGGGCAGGGGTCGCCGCTTTCTTT. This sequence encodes CATSDGAGVAAFF.

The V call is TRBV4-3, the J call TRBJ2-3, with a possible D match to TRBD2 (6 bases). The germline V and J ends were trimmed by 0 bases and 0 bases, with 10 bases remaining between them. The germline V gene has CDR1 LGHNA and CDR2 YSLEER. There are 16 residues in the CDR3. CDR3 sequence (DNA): TGCGCCAGCAGCCAAGATTGGGACTCGAGCACAGATACGCAGTATTTT. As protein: CASSQDWDSSTDTQYF.

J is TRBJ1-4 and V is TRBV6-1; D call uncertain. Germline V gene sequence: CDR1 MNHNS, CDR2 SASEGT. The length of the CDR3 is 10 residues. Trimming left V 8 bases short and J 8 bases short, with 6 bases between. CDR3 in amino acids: CASSGEKLFF. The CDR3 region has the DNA TGTGCCAGCTCCGGGGAAAAACTGTTTTTT.

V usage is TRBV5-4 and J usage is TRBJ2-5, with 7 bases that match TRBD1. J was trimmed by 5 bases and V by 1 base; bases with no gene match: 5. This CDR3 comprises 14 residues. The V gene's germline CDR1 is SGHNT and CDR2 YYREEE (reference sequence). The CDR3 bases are TGTGCCAGCAGCTTGCAGGGGGTTGTGGAGACCCAGTACTTC. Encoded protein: CASSLQGVVETQYF.

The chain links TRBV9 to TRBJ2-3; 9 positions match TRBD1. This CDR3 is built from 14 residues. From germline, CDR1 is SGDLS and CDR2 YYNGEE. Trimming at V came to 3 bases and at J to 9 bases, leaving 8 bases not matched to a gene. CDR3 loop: CASSGDRVQGTQYF. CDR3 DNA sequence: TGTGCCAGCAGCGGGGACAGGGTACAGGGGACGCAGTATTTT.

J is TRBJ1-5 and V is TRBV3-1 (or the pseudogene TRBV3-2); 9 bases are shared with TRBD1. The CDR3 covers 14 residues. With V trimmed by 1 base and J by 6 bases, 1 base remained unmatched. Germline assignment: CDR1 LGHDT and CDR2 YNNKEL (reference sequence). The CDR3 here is CASSQGTGVQPQHF. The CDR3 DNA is TGTGCCAGCAGCCAAGGGACAGGGGTTCAGCCCCAGCATTTT.

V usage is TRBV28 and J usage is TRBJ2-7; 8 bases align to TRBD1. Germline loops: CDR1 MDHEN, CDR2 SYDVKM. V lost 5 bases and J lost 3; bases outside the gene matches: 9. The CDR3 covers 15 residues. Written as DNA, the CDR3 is TGTGCCAGCAGTATCCCGACAGGGGTAAACTACGAGCAGTACTTC. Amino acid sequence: CASSIPTGVNYEQYF.

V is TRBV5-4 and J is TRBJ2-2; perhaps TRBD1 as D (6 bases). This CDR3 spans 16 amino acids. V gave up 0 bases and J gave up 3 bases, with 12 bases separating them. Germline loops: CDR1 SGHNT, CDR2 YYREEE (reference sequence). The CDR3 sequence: CASSLGQGPYTGELFF. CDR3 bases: TGTGCCAGCAGCTTGGGGCAGGGGCCGTACACCGGGGAGCTGTTTTTT.

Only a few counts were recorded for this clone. This CDR3 is CASSEAWAFSGNTIYF. The DNA for the CDR3 is TGTGCCAGCAGTGAAGCTTGGGCATTCTCTGGAAACACCATATATTTT. This sequence joins TRBV2 and TRBJ1-3, with no clear D. Germline V CDR1 and CDR2: SNHLY, FYNNEI. This CDR3 is built from 16 residues. With 0 bases removed from V and 0 bases from J, the gap between germline ends came to 9 bases.

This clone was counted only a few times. The CDR3 DNA reads TGTGCCAGCTCACCGACCTTGACGGGACAGGGGCTTGAAAAACTGTTTTTT. It translates to CASSPTLTGQGLEKLFF. The J gene is TRBJ1-4, the V gene TRBV18, with 10 bases identical to TRBD1. Germline V gene sequence: CDR1 KGHSH, CDR2 LQKENI. The CDR3 consists of 17 residues. V lost 3 bases, J lost 7 bases, and 11 bases stayed unmatched.

CDR3 coding DNA: TGCGCCAGCAGCTTCTGGAGGGACAGGTCCTACGAGCAGTACTTC. It codes for CASSFWRDRSYEQYF. The V gene is TRBV5-1, the J gene TRBJ2-7, with TRBD1 identical over 8 bases. This CDR3 has 15 amino acids. The V segment lost 2 bases and the J segment 1 base; nucleotides outside the gene matches: 5. Germline CDR1 reads SGHRS; CDR2 reads YFSETQ.

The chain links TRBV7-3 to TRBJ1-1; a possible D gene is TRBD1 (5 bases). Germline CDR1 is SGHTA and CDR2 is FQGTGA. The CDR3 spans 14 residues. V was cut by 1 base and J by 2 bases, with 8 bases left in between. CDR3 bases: TGTGCCAGCAGCTTAAGGGGGGACAACACTGAAGCTTTCTTT. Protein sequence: CASSLRGDNTEAFF.

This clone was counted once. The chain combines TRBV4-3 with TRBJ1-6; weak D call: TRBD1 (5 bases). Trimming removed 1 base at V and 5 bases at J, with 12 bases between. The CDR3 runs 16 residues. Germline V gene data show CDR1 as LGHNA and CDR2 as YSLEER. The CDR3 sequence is CASSQGGRANNSPLHF. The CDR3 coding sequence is TGCGCCAGCAGCCAAGGCGGCAGGGCAAATAATTCACCCCTCCACTTT.

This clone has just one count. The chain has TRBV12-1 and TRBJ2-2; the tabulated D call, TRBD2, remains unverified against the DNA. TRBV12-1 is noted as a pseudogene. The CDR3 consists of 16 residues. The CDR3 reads CASSPLQYRGTGELFF. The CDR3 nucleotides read TGTGCCAGCAGCCCTTTACAATACCGGGGGACCGGGGAGCTGTTTTTT.

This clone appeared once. The CDR3 DNA reads as TGTGCCTGGAGGGGACTAGCGGGAGAGTTTGGCGAGCAGTTCTTC. Its protein is CAWRGLAGEFGEQFF. The rearrangement joins TRBV30 to TRBJ2-1, with 14 bases identical to TRBD2. CDR1 GTSNPN and CDR2 SVGIG come from the germline V gene (reference sequence). The CDR3 totals 15 residues. J lost 10 bases, V lost 3 bases, and 8 bases had no gene match.

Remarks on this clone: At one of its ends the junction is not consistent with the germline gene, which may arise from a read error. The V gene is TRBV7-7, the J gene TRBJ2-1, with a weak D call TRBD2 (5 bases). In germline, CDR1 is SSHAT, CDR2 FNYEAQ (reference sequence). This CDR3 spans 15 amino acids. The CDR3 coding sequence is TGTGCTAGCAGCCCCGGGGTAGCGACCTACAATGAGCAGTTCTTC. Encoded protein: CASSPGVATYNEQFF. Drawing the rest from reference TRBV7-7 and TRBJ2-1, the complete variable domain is GAGVSQSPRYKVTKRGQDVTLRCDPISSHATLYWYQQALGQGPEFLTYFNYEAQPDKSGLPSDRFSAERPEGSISTLTIQRTEQRDSAMYRCASSPGVATYNEQFFGPGTRLTVL.